A single sample is the source of the 10 T cell receptor beta chains below, sequenced in a study of shared clonotypes between healthy human individuals. Naivety among CD8 cells was defined by CD45RO negativity and positive CCR7 selection, thereby excluding terminally differentiated effector memory CD45RA+ cells. The assay was immunoSEQ multiplex PCR, and TCRdb's table has in-frame clones only and misses some. The table lists about 2.1 million clones, 90% to 95% of them singletons, with more than 1.5% in the top ten. The sample comprised naive CD8+ T cells from PBMCs. All receptors come from a man aged 18 to 29 in good health. Some clones in this sample may be carry-over from other donors' samples.

This clone has a single count. The chain carries TRBV11-1 and TRBJ2-7, with D possibly being TRBD2 (5 bases). Germline CDR1 is SGHAT and CDR2 is FQDESV (reference sequence). This CDR3 spans 12 amino acids. The V gene lost 10 bases and the J gene lost 7 bases, with 17 bases spanning the gap. CDR3 sequence reads: CATVGGSGEQYF. CDR3 DNA: TGTGCCACCGTCGGCGGGTCGGGAGAGCAGTACTTC.

The rearrangement links TRBV27 to TRBJ2-4; either TRBD1 or TRBD2 may supply D (7 bases each). The germline V and J ends were trimmed by 5 bases and 0 bases, with 17 bases remaining between them. Germline V gene data show CDR1 as MNHEY and CDR2 as SMNVEV (reference sequence). This CDR3 contains 17 residues. CDR3 bases: TGTGCCAGCAGTATCCAGGGGGGGACCATAGCCAAAAACATTCAGTACTTC. Protein: CASSIQGGTIAKNIQYF.

The CDR3 loop is CASSISGAWIGNQPQHF. CDR3 coding DNA: TGTGCCAGTAGTATTTCCGGGGCTTGGATAGGCAATCAGCCCCAGCATTTT. V usage is TRBV19 and J usage is TRBJ1-5; D perhaps matches TRBD1 (5 bases). Germline CDR1 LNHDA, CDR2 SQIVND (reference sequence). This CDR3 has 17 residues. Trimming pared 3 bases from V and 2 bases from J, leaving 17 bases between.

The chain uses TRBV28 and TRBJ2-7, with TRBD1 as a possible D gene (7 bases). The CDR3 loop spans 17 amino acids. The germline V gene has CDR1 MDHEN and CDR2 SYDVKM. The V end lost 5 bases, the J end lost 5 bases, and 25 bases lay between the germline ends. CDR3 nucleotide sequence: TGTGCCAGCAGTCCTATCGCCCGACAGGGCCCGGGGGACGAGCAGTACTTC. Its translation is CASSPIARQGPGDEQYF.

CDR3 sequence: CASSWDRGTDTQYF. The CDR3 DNA reads TGTGCCAGTAGTTGGGACAGGGGTACAGATACGCAGTATTTT. The rearrangement links TRBV19 to TRBJ2-3; 10 positions agree with TRBD1. V lost 5 bases to trimming and J lost 3 bases; unmatched junction nucleotides: 2. Germline V gene data show CDR1 as LNHDA and CDR2 as SQIVND (reference sequence). The CDR3 sequence is 14 residues long.

This sequence joins TRBV29-1 and TRBJ2-5; tentative D call: TRBD1 (5 bases). Germline loops: CDR1 SQVTM, CDR2 ANQGSEA. The ends were cut back, 7 bases at V and 0 bases at J, with 12 bases in the middle. The CDR3 runs to 13 residues. CDR3 bases: TGCAGCGCCCTGGGGCCGTACCAAGAGACCCAGTACTTC. Translating it yields CSALGPYQETQYF.

J is TRBJ2-7 and V is TRBV9; D is perhaps TRBD1 (6 bases). V dropped 1 base and J dropped 5 bases, with 16 bases sitting between them. This CDR3 contains 15 residues. The germline V gene has CDR1 SGDLS and CDR2 YYNGEE. CDR3 protein: CASSVTGNGGNEQYF. As DNA, the CDR3 is TGTGCCAGCAGCGTAACAGGGAACGGAGGAAACGAGCAGTACTTC.

With regard to this clone: Distinct nucleotide sequences in the sample also encode this CDR3. The chain combines TRBV28 with TRBJ1-1; D gene uncertain. Germline V gene sequence: CDR1 MDHEN, CDR2 SYDVKM. The length of the CDR3 is 12 residues. The V end lost 5 bases, the J end lost 5 bases, and 9 bases lay between the germline ends. The CDR3 sequence is CASSLVRTEAFF. The CDR3 DNA is TGTGCCAGCAGTCTCGTCAGGACTGAAGCTTTCTTT.

The chain couples TRBV5-8 to TRBJ1-4, with TRBD1 matching over 8 bases. Germline V gene lookup returns CDR1 SGHTS and CDR2 YDEGEE. V gave up 5 bases and J gave up 0 bases; unmatched junction bases: 15. CDR3 length equals 19 residues. CDR3 residues: CASRGFTDRGGATNEKLFF. The CDR3 nucleotides are TGTGCCAGCAGGGGATTTACTGACAGGGGAGGGGCAACTAATGAAAAACTGTTTTTT.

The CDR3 reads CASSVGLDMSGANVLTF. The CDR3 DNA sequence: TGTGCCAGCAGCGTAGGGCTAGATATGTCCGGGGCCAACGTCCTGACTTTC. The chain joins TRBV9 to TRBJ2-6; D not resolved. The CDR3 length is 17 residues. V lost 0 bases to trimming and J lost 4 bases, with 14 bases between them. Germline loops: CDR1 SGDLS, CDR2 YYNGEE.